This TCR beta chain came from a study of T-cell reconstitution after alpha-beta-depleted transplantation in children. The junction had 1 base not matched to a gene; V was cut back by 4 bases and J by 4 bases. CDR3 length equals 15 residues. Germline V gene lookup returns CDR1 SGHRS and CDR2 YFSETQ. Unique molecular identifiers were incorporated when the TCRbeta library was constructed. TCRdb called the PCR reads again in MiXCR, with one record for every CDR3 protein. The sample includes roughly 500,000 distinct CDR3 sequences, approximately 30% seen only once; the top ten take around 2.3%. This material consisted of PBMCs from the stem cell graft donor, taken from the stem cell graft. The rearrangement joins TRBV5-1 to TRBJ2-6; 11 positions agree with TRBD1. This sequence originates from a human donor who donated a stem cell graft to a child with aplastic anemia. The CDR3 loop is CASSGQGAGANVLTF. The CDR3 DNA reads as TGCGCCAGCAGCGGACAGGGGGCAGGGGCCAACGTCCTGACTTTC.